The next 9 T cell receptor beta chains were all read from a single sample in a study of CD8 T cells in ankylosing spondylitis. TCRdb re-called the 5' RACE reads with MiXCR, one entry per CDR3 protein. The sample records about 96,000 distinct CDR3 sequences, around 30% being singletons. Material for sequencing was blood, either unsorted or a sorted T cell fraction (not recorded which). The origin of the receptors is a male donor with ankylosing spondylitis or in good health (not recorded which).

This clonotype was counted once. The V gene is TRBV5-6, the J gene TRBJ1-2; tentatively, D is TRBD1 (6 bases). Germline-derived CDR1 and CDR2 are SGHDT and YYEEEE. The CDR3 has 13 residues. Trimming took 1 base from V and 6 from J, leaving 10 bases between them. The CDR3 DNA reads TGTGCCAGCAGCTTGTCGCAGGGGAATGGCTACACCTTC. This gives the protein CASSLSQGNGYTF.

This clonotype showed up just a few times. V is TRBV30 and J is TRBJ1-2; D not resolved. CDR1 and CDR2 from the germline V gene are GTSNPN and SVGIG (reference sequence). The V gene lost 1 base and the J gene lost 5 bases, with 8 bases spanning the gap. The CDR3 has 12 residues. CDR3: CAWSASGYGYTF. DNA of the CDR3: TGTGCCTGGAGTGCGAGTGGGTATGGCTACACCTTC.

This clonotype was seen only a few times. The chain has TRBV18 and TRBJ2-7, with 7 bases aligning to TRBD1. This CDR3 is built from 13 residues. CDR1 and CDR2 from the germline V gene are KGHSH and LQKENI. Trimming removed 5 bases from V and 3 bases from J; junction bases left unmatched: 4. CDR3 DNA: TGTGCCAGCTCAGACGGGACAGTCTACGAGCAGTACGTC. It codes for CASSDGTVYEQYV.

This clonotype was detected only a few times. J is TRBJ2-1 and V is TRBV7-2, with TRBD2 identical over 11 bases. The CDR3 is 17 amino acids. Trimming took 3 bases from V and 4 from J; bases not matched to a gene: 8. Per germline, CDR1 SGHTA and CDR2 FQGNSA. As DNA, the CDR3 is TGTGCCAGCAGCTTTCCTACTAGCGGGGGAACTTACAATGAGCAGTTCTTC. This translates into CASSFPTSGGTYNEQFF.

The chain employs TRBV5-1 and TRBJ1-4; 8 bases map to TRBD1. The CDR3 covers 15 residues. CDR1 is SGHRS and CDR2 is YFSETQ in the germline V gene. The V segment lost 1 base and the J segment 8 bases; nucleotides outside the gene matches: 7. The CDR3 DNA sequence: TGCGCCAGCAGCTTGACCCAGGGGGCGAGGGAAAAACTGTTTTTT. It codes for CASSLTQGAREKLFF.

This clonotype was recorded a few times. The V gene is TRBV24-1, the J gene TRBJ1-2; no clear D. The CDR3 has 13 amino acids. The germline V gene has CDR1 KGHDR and CDR2 SFDVKD. The ends were cut back, 3 bases at V and 4 bases at J, with 8 bases in the middle. The CDR3 region is CATSDGQSYGYTF. CDR3 bases: TGTGCCACCAGTGATGGGCAGTCCTATGGCTACACCTTC.

This rearrangement joins TRBV20-1 to TRBJ2-1; D is undetermined. This CDR3 contains 15 residues. V was trimmed by 3 bases and J by 3 bases, leaving 15 bases between them. Germline CDR1 is DFQATT and CDR2 is SNEGSKA (reference sequence). The CDR3 here is CSASLGFRLYNEQFF. The CDR3 bases are TGCAGTGCTAGCCTGGGGTTTCGGCTCTACAATGAGCAGTTCTTC.

This clonotype was counted a single time. The V gene is TRBV3-1, the J gene TRBJ2-3; TRBD1 matches 8 bases. V was clipped by 1 base and J by 14 bases; unmatched bases: 14. This CDR3 has 15 residues. CDR1 and CDR2 (germline): LGHDT, YNNKEL (reference sequence). The CDR3 DNA follows: TGTGCCAGCAGCCAAGCGTATTATGGACAGGGCGTGTCGTATTTT. This sequence encodes CASSQAYYGQGVSYF.

This rearrangement joins TRBV6-1 to TRBJ2-5; 7 bases match TRBD1. There are 13 residues in the CDR3. Trimming removed 7 bases from V and 2 bases from J; junction bases left unmatched: 4. From germline, CDR1 is MNHNS and CDR2 SASEGT. The CDR3 nucleotides are TGTGCCAGCAAACAGGGGATACAAGAGACCCAGTACTTC. Translated, it gives CASKQGIQETQYF.